Shown below are 32 T cell receptor beta chains from a single sample sequenced in a study of OX40 agonist ivuxolimab in advanced cancers. Libraries were prepared by immunoSEQ multiplex PCR; TCRdb keeps only in-frame clonotypes and omits some of them. The profile shows 30,000 to 40,000 clones, roughly nine tenths of them singletons. The input for sequencing was CD4+ or CD8+ T cells sorted from blood, taken in a trial of the OX40 agonist ivuxolimab. These receptors all stem from an adult with an advanced solid tumor such as melanoma, head and neck, liver or kidney cancer.

This clone was detected once. The rearrangement uses TRBV9 and TRBJ2-5; D tentatively fits TRBD1 or TRBD2 (6 bases each). The CDR3 totals 17 residues. V gave up 0 bases and J gave up 5 bases, with 20 bases separating them. CDR1 is SGDLS and CDR2 is YYNGEE in the germline V gene. In DNA form, the CDR3 reads TGTGCCAGCAGCGTAGGTCGGGTTGGGGGGCCGACGGAGACCCAGTACTTC. Translation gives CASSVGRVGGPTETQYF.

CDR3 sequence (DNA): TGTGCCAGAAGTCTCGACAGGGACTACGAGCAGTACTTC. Amino acid sequence: CARSLDRDYEQYF. The chain couples TRBV5-3 to TRBJ2-7; 7 bases are a match to TRBD1. TRBV5-3 is an ORF; its function is uncertain. Germline trimming cut 5 bases from V and 3 bases from J; bases unmatched to any gene: 5. This CDR3 region has 13 residues.

This rearrangement joins TRBV10-1 to TRBJ1-5; D is unresolved. The length of the CDR3 is 17 residues. CDR1 and CDR2 from the germline V gene are WNHNN and SYGVQD (reference sequence). Trimming left V 0 bases short and J 5 bases short, with 17 bases between. CDR3 DNA sequence: TGCGCCAGCAGTGAGTCAAAACTGGCCCCCGGGGATCAGCCCCAGCATTTT. Translating gives CASSESKLAPGDQPQHF.

The rearrangement joins TRBV5-6 to TRBJ1-2, with 9 bases lining up with TRBD1. The germline V gene has CDR1 SGHDT and CDR2 YYEEEE. This CDR3 comprises 16 residues. Trimming cost V 1 base and J 1 base; bases outside gene matches: 5. The chain's CDR3 is CASSLTGGPFNYGYTF. The CDR3 nucleotides read TGTGCCAGCAGCTTGACAGGGGGCCCTTTTAACTATGGCTACACCTTC.

This chain uses TRBV7-3 with TRBJ2-2; 11 positions agree with TRBD2. V lost 2 bases, J lost 4 bases, and 0 bases stayed unmatched. Germline V CDR1 and CDR2: SGHTA, FQGTGA. The CDR3 has 15 residues. The CDR3 is CASSLGLAGTGELFF. For the CDR3, the DNA is TGTGCCAGCAGCTTAGGACTAGCGGGCACCGGGGAGCTGTTTTTT.

The chain links TRBV5-1 to TRBJ1-3; D not resolved. Germline values: CDR1 SGHRS, CDR2 YFSETQ. V lost 4 bases, J lost 7 bases, and 15 bases lay in between. This CDR3 has 14 amino acids. The CDR3 DNA reads as TGCGCCAGCAGCGCGGATAATGGCCCCAACACCATATATTTT. It yields the protein CASSADNGPNTIYF.

This chain joins TRBV7-9 and TRBJ2-3, with D perhaps being TRBD1 or TRBD2 (5 bases each). With 6 bases removed from V and 5 bases from J, the gap between germline ends came to 15 bases. CDR1 is SEHNR, CDR2 FQNEAQ, per germline (reference sequence). There are 14 residues in the CDR3. This chain's CDR3 is CASRGTVHLDTQYF. The CDR3 DNA reads TGTGCCAGCAGAGGGACGGTTCATTTAGATACGCAGTATTTT.

The rearrangement joins TRBV5-1 to TRBJ2-1; a possible D gene is TRBD2 (8 bases). CDR1 and CDR2 from the germline V gene are SGHRS and YFSETQ. The CDR3 has 14 amino acids. V was trimmed by 7 bases and J by 6 bases, leaving 17 bases between them. In DNA form, the CDR3 reads TGCGCCAGCCTAGACAGGGCGGGGGGCAATGAGCAGTTCTTC. It specifies CASLDRAGGNEQFF.

The V gene is TRBV14, the J gene TRBJ2-7, with TRBD1 identical over 8 bases. This CDR3 comprises 13 residues. Germline V CDR1 and CDR2: SGHDN, FVKESK. V lost 7 bases and J lost 9; bases outside the gene matches: 11. CDR3 region: CASKSQGVVRQYF. In DNA, the CDR3 is TGTGCCAGCAAATCACAGGGGGTCGTAAGGCAGTACTTC. Full variable domain (outside the CDR3, taken from reference TRBV14 and TRBJ2-7): EAGVTQFPSHSVIEKGQTVTLRCDPISGHDNLYWYRRVMGKEIKFLLHFVKESKQDESGMPNNRFLAERTGGTYSTLKVQPAELEDSGVYFCASKSQGVVRQYFGPGTRLTVT.

Concerning this clone itself: One end of the junction fails to match germline, which may point to a read error. V usage is TRBV7-9 and J usage is TRBJ2-7; TRBD2 matches 11 bases. CDR3 length: 13 residues. Germline loops: CDR1 SEHNR, CDR2 FQNEAQ (reference sequence). DNA for the CDR3: TGTGCCAGCAGCTTAGGACTAGCGGGGACCCAGAACTTC. It codes for CASSLGLAGTQNF.

J is TRBJ2-5 and V is TRBV9, with D hard to call. Germline V gene lookup returns CDR1 SGDLS and CDR2 YYNGEE. Trimming left V 3 bases short and J 6 bases short, with 12 bases between. This CDR3 is built from 13 residues. The CDR3 sequence is CASSGVPSQTQYF. In DNA form, the CDR3 reads TGTGCCAGCAGCGGGGTCCCCTCCCAGACCCAGTACTTC.

The rearrangement links TRBV11-2 to TRBJ1-4; no firm D call. The CDR3 has 18 residues. Trimming took off 5 bases at V and 5 bases at J, with 24 bases between the two ends. Germline V lookup: CDR1 SGHAT, CDR2 FQNNGV. The CDR3 nucleotides read TGTGCCAGCAGCCCCATTCTCGATCCCCTTACCGTCAATGAAAAACTGTTTTTT. Amino acids: CASSPILDPLTVNEKLFF.

The chain carries TRBV5-6 and TRBJ2-5; possibly TRBD1 for D (6 bases). This CDR3 spans 14 amino acids. The V and J ends lost 0 bases and 2 bases respectively, with 8 bases between them. Per germline, CDR1 SGHDT and CDR2 YYEEEE. CDR3 sequence: CASSLGTVQETQYF. CDR3 coding DNA: TGTGCCAGCAGCTTGGGGACAGTACAAGAGACCCAGTACTTC.

The chain couples TRBV6-5 to TRBJ2-5; D perhaps matches TRBD1 (6 bases). CDR1 and CDR2 from the germline V gene are MNHEY and SVGAGI. CDR3 length: 16 residues. Trimming left V 0 bases short and J 4 bases short, with 15 bases between. CDR3 residues: CASSYSIQGWRETQYF. In DNA, the CDR3 is TGTGCCAGCAGTTACTCGATACAGGGCTGGCGAGAGACCCAGTACTTC.

This chain connects TRBV19 to TRBJ2-1, with D tentatively TRBD1 (6 bases). Germline CDR1 reads LNHDA; CDR2 reads SQIVND (reference sequence). This CDR3 spans 13 amino acids. V was pared by 6 bases and J by 9 bases, with 15 bases between. The CDR3 reads CASRTGNLGEQFF. The CDR3 nucleotides read TGTGCCAGTAGGACAGGTAATCTCGGTGAGCAGTTCTTC.

The chain joins TRBV5-1 to TRBJ1-1; 8 bases line up with TRBD1. The CDR3 consists of 14 residues. Germline V lookup: CDR1 SGHRS, CDR2 YFSETQ. The junction had 1 base not matched to a gene; V was cut back by 2 bases and J by 1 base. The CDR3 coding sequence is TGCGCCAGCAGCTTTCAGGGGGCGAACACTGAAGCTTTCTTT. Residues: CASSFQGANTEAFF.

The chain couples TRBV18 to TRBJ2-1; tentative D call: TRBD2 (5 bases). Per germline, CDR1 KGHSH and CDR2 LQKENI. This CDR3 is 13 amino acids long. Trimming took off 6 bases at V and 5 bases at J, with 11 bases between the two ends. In DNA form, the CDR3 reads TGTGCCAGCTCCCCCCCCGGGAACAATGAGCAGTTCTTC. Translating it yields CASSPPGNNEQFF.

The count of this clone is one. V and J are TRBV11-3 and TRBJ2-1; D perhaps matches TRBD2 (6 bases). Germline CDR1 reads SGHNT; CDR2 reads YENEEA. The CDR3 is made up of 15 amino acids. V lost 5 bases, J lost 0 bases, and 11 bases lay in between. The DNA for the CDR3 is TGTGCCAGCAGCACTCGGGGGAGCTCCTACAATGAGCAGTTCTTC. As protein: CASSTRGSSYNEQFF. The full variable domain, rest sourced from reference TRBV11-3 and TRBJ2-1, is EAGVVQSPRYKIIEKKQPVAFWCNPISGHNTLYWYLQNLGQGPELLIRYENEEAVDDSQLPKDRFSAERLKGVDSTLKIQPAELGDSAVYLCASSTRGSSYNEQFFGPGTRLTVL.

The chain has TRBV28 and TRBJ2-7, with D possibly matching TRBD2 (7 bases). Trimming pared 6 bases from V and 4 bases from J, leaving 22 bases between. The CDR3 extends over 16 amino acids. From germline, CDR1 is MDHEN and CDR2 SYDVKM. The CDR3 DNA reads TGTGCCAGCAGGGGGGCAGCTGCGGGAGCCGAATACGAGCAGTACTTC. The encoded protein is CASRGAAAGAEYEQYF.

The rearrangement joins TRBV11-3 to TRBJ2-7; D may be TRBD2 (7 bases). The CDR3 is 13 amino acids. Trimming shortened V by 5 bases and J by 6 bases, and 14 bases separated the two germline ends. From germline, CDR1 is SGHNT and CDR2 YENEEA. The DNA for the CDR3 is TGTGCCAGCAGCGCGGGGGCGGGTAGCGAGCAGTACTTC. Amino acids: CASSAGAGSEQYF.

The chain uses TRBV5-1 and TRBJ2-5; D is tentatively TRBD1 or TRBD2 (5 bases each). CDR3 length: 15 amino acids. Trimming took off 0 bases at V and 4 bases at J, with 13 bases between the two ends. CDR1 and CDR2 from the germline V gene are SGHRS and YFSETQ. The CDR3 region is CASSLGGIGGETQYF. The CDR3 nucleotides are TGCGCCAGCAGCTTGGGGGGGATTGGAGGAGAGACCCAGTACTTC.

V is TRBV6-6 and J is TRBJ1-4, with 9 bases aligning to TRBD1. The CDR3 contains 15 residues. The ends lost 4 bases at V and 8 bases at J; junction bases unmatched: 8. Germline lookup yields CDR1 MNHNY and CDR2 SVGAGI (reference sequence). CDR3 protein: CASSLPGQGWEKLFF. CDR3 DNA sequence: TGTGCCAGCAGTTTGCCGGGACAGGGTTGGGAAAAACTGTTTTTT.

The genes are TRBV11-3 and TRBJ2-1; D is ambiguous. V lost 5 bases and J 5 bases, leaving 13 bases between the germline ends. From germline, CDR1 is SGHNT and CDR2 YENEEA. The CDR3 is 14 amino acids. The CDR3 is CASSHPTLDNEQFF. The CDR3 region has the DNA TGTGCCAGCAGCCACCCGACTCTGGACAATGAGCAGTTCTTC.

This clone was seen once. The chain links TRBV10-3 to TRBJ2-1; 7 bases agree with TRBD1. The V gene end was trimmed by 3 bases and the J gene end by 6 bases; junction bases not matched to a gene: 5. CDR1 ENHRY and CDR2 SYGVKD come from the germline V gene. CDR3 length: 14 amino acids. CDR3 sequence (DNA): TGTGCCATCAGTGAAAACAGGGGTGGCAATGAGCAGTTCTTC. Its translation: CAISENRGGNEQFF.

The chain combines TRBV7-2 with TRBJ1-2, with D perhaps matching TRBD1 (5 bases). With 7 bases removed from V and 4 bases from J, the gap between germline ends came to 13 bases. Germline V gene data show CDR1 as SGHTA and CDR2 as FQGNSA. CDR3 length equals 13 residues. The CDR3 protein is CASTGGGAYGYTF. The CDR3 DNA sequence: TGTGCCAGCACCGGGGGGGGAGCCTATGGCTACACCTTC. Drawing the rest from reference TRBV7-2 and TRBJ1-2, the complete variable domain is GAGVSQSPSNKVTEKGKDVELRCDPISGHTALYWYRQSLGQGLEFLIYFQGNSAPDKSGLPSDRFSAERTGGSVSTLTIQRTQQEDSAVYLCASTGGGAYGYTFGSGTRLTVV.

The chain employs TRBV6-5 and TRBJ2-7; 11 bases agree with TRBD2. This CDR3 has 15 residues. Unmatched junction bases numbered 4, after V lost 0 bases and J lost 6 bases. Germline CDR1 and CDR2: MNHEY and SVGAGI. For the CDR3, the DNA is TGTGCCAGCAGTTACTCCGCTCTAGCGGGAGGCGAGCAGTACTTC. It yields the protein CASSYSALAGGEQYF.

The J gene is TRBJ1-4, the V gene TRBV5-6; TRBD1 might be the D (6 bases). Trimming took 0 bases from V and 0 from J, leaving 15 bases between them. The V gene's germline CDR1 is SGHDT and CDR2 YYEEEE. The CDR3 length is 18 residues. This CDR3 is CASSLEIDRKPTNEKLFF. The CDR3, as DNA: TGTGCCAGCAGCTTGGAAATCGACAGGAAACCAACTAATGAAAAACTGTTTTTT.

The chain joins TRBV5-1 to TRBJ2-3; 10 nucleotides line up with TRBD2. Germline trimming cut 2 bases from V and 0 bases from J; bases unmatched to any gene: 9. This CDR3 has 18 amino acids. Germline assignment: CDR1 SGHRS and CDR2 YFSETQ. The CDR3 here is CASSFLPSGRASTDTQYF. The CDR3 DNA reads TGCGCCAGCAGCTTCTTGCCCAGCGGGAGGGCTAGCACAGATACGCAGTATTTT.

The V and J genes are TRBV5-1 and TRBJ1-2; 8 bases align to TRBD1. Germline V gives CDR1 SGHRS, CDR2 YFSETQ. J gave up 5 bases and V 4 bases, and 7 bases lay outside the gene matches. The CDR3 is made up of 14 amino acids. The CDR3 DNA is TGCGCCAGCAGCGACGTACGGACAGGGTATGGCTACACCTTC. It codes for CASSDVRTGYGYTF.

The V and J genes are TRBV10-2 and TRBJ2-5; D is unclear. Germline CDR1 reads WSHSY; CDR2 reads SAAADI. This CDR3 is built from 14 residues. V lost 5 bases to trimming and J lost 0 bases, with 10 bases between them. The CDR3 bases are TGCGCCAGCAGTTTTCTAGGGAACCAAGAGACCCAGTACTTC. This gives the protein CASSFLGNQETQYF.

This sequence joins TRBV19 and TRBJ2-5; the D gene is possibly TRBD2 (5 bases). V lost 8 bases to trimming and J lost 2 bases, with 12 bases between them. The CDR3 has 13 amino acids. Germline V gene lookup returns CDR1 LNHDA and CDR2 SQIVND (reference sequence). The CDR3: CASGGRVQETQYF. CDR3 nucleotide sequence: TGTGCCAGTGGAGGACGCGTACAAGAGACCCAGTACTTC.

CDR3 DNA: TGTGCCAGCAGTGATGGGGGGGGTGGCACAGATACGCAGTATTTT. This gives the protein CASSDGGGGTDTQYF. The rearrangement joins TRBV6-1 to TRBJ2-3; TRBD2 aligns across 7 bases. Germline V lookup: CDR1 MNHNS, CDR2 SASEGT. The V and J ends lost 3 bases and 1 base, in that order; junction bases with no gene match: 4. This CDR3 has 15 residues.